These 17 T cell receptor beta chains originate from one sample sequenced in a study of blood T cell repertoires in COVID-19. Measured with immunoSEQ multiplex PCR; TCRdb has only the in-frame clones, and not every one. The table has about 42,000 clones, about 80% seen once. The sample was peripheral blood. The receptors come from a man between 65 and 79 years old with active or convalescent COVID-19.

This chain uses TRBV6-1 with TRBJ1-2; 8 bases match TRBD1. The CDR3 has 19 residues. Germline values: CDR1 MNHNS, CDR2 SASEGT. V gave up 0 bases and J gave up 5 bases; unmatched junction bases: 17. CDR3 amino acids: CASSEARQGADPARYGYTF. DNA for the CDR3: TGTGCCAGCAGTGAAGCCCGCCAGGGGGCGGATCCAGCTAGGTATGGCTACACCTTC.

Concerning this clone: One end of the junction varies from germline; a read error may be responsible. V usage is TRBV7-9 and J usage is TRBJ1-1; 7 bases agree with TRBD1. The CDR3 consists of 13 residues. Germline V gene data show CDR1 as SEHNR and CDR2 as FQNEAQ (reference sequence). CDR3 DNA: TGTGCCAGCAGCATAGCCACAGGGGCTGAAGCTTTCTTT. Amino acids: CASSIATGAEAFF.

The chain couples TRBV28 to TRBJ1-6; 7 nucleotides agree with TRBD1. This CDR3 spans 14 amino acids. Germline V gene sequence: CDR1 MDHEN, CDR2 SYDVKM. The V segment lost 4 bases and the J segment 7 bases; nucleotides outside the gene matches: 4. The CDR3 loop is CASSWGQKNSPLHF. The CDR3 DNA is TGTGCCAGCAGTTGGGGACAGAAGAATTCACCCCTCCACTTT.

The CDR3 nucleotides read TGTGCCAGCAGTGATGGCAGGGGGATTTCACCCCTCCACTTT. It specifies CASSDGRGISPLHF. V is TRBV2 and J is TRBJ1-6, with 7 bases that match TRBD1. V shed 3 bases, J shed 9 bases, and the junction held 5 bases outside the gene matches. Germline CDR1 is SNHLY and CDR2 is FYNNEI. The CDR3 length is 14 residues.

The chain employs TRBV9 and TRBJ2-3; 8 bases agree with TRBD1. V was clipped by 7 bases and J by 3 bases; unmatched bases: 7. The CDR3 length is 14 residues. In germline, CDR1 is SGDLS, CDR2 YYNGEE. The CDR3 region has the DNA TGTGCCAGCGGTTCCCAGGGGGCGACAGATACGCAGTATTTT. This codes for CASGSQGATDTQYF.

The J gene is TRBJ2-7, the V gene TRBV30; TRBD1 aligns across 9 bases. V lost 5 bases to trimming and J lost 3 bases; unmatched junction nucleotides: 11. Germline V lookup: CDR1 GTSNPN, CDR2 SVGIG (reference sequence). The CDR3 has 15 amino acids. DNA of the CDR3: TGTGCCTGGGGGGAGAAACAGGGGGCTCACTACGAGCAGTACTTC. It specifies CAWGEKQGAHYEQYF.

DNA of the CDR3: TGTGCCAGCAGCAAACTAGCGGGGGTAACAGATACGCAGTATTTT. The encoded protein is CASSKLAGVTDTQYF. V gene TRBV27 combines with J gene TRBJ2-3; 11 bases map to TRBD2. Losses at the gene ends were 6 bases for V and 3 bases for J; bases not matched to a gene: 5. The V gene's germline CDR1 is MNHEY and CDR2 SMNVEV (reference sequence). CDR3 length equals 15 residues.

The DNA of the CDR3 is TGTGCCAGCAGGACAGGGTTCTCCTATAATTCACCCCTCCACTTT. Its translation is CASRTGFSYNSPLHF. The gene calls are TRBV6-5 and TRBJ1-6; 7 positions agree with TRBD1. V dropped 6 bases and J dropped 0; count of bases not matched to a gene: 2. The CDR3 is 15 amino acids. Germline assignment: CDR1 MNHEY and CDR2 SVGAGI.

This clone came up a few times. The V and J genes are TRBV25-1 and TRBJ2-7, with D possibly TRBD1 on 6 matching bases. The CDR3 runs 13 residues. CDR1 and CDR2 from the germline V gene are MGHDK and SYGVNS. Trimming took off 10 bases at V and 5 bases at J, with 18 bases between the two ends. CDR3 nucleotide sequence: TGTGCCACCGAAAGCAGGGGTCCCCACGAGCAGTACTTC. It translates to CATESRGPHEQYF.

The chain couples TRBV9 to TRBJ1-3; a possible D gene is TRBD1 (5 bases). This CDR3 is built from 15 residues. Germline loops: CDR1 SGDLS, CDR2 YYNGEE. Trimming removed 2 bases at V and 3 bases at J, with 12 bases between. The CDR3 loop reads CASSVGDGGGNTIYF. The CDR3 DNA sequence: TGTGCCAGCAGCGTTGGGGACGGGGGTGGAAACACCATATATTTT.

J is TRBJ1-6 and V is TRBV30; D unclear. This CDR3 contains 17 residues. CDR1 and CDR2 from the germline V gene are GTSNPN and SVGIG (reference sequence). Trimming took off 1 base at V and 5 bases at J, with 18 bases between the two ends. CDR3 sequence (DNA): TGTGCCTGGAGTGCTAGAACAGCTAGCGTTAATAATTCACCCCTCCACTTT. Amino acids: CAWSARTASVNNSPLHF. Combining the CDR3 with reference TRBV30 and TRBJ1-6 gives the whole variable domain SQTIHQWPATLVQPVGSPLSLECTVEGTSNPNLYWYRQAAGRGLQLLFYSVGIGQISSEVPQNLSASRPQDRQFILSSKKLLLSDSGFYLCAWSARTASVNNSPLHFGNGTRLTVT.

The CDR3 bases are TGTGCCAGCAGCTCCACCCTGGACAGGGGAAGGAACGAGCAGTACTTC. Protein product: CASSSTLDRGRNEQYF. The gene calls are TRBV9 and TRBJ2-7; TRBD1 agrees at 9 bases. The CDR3 has 16 amino acids. V lost 4 bases to trimming and J lost 5 bases; unmatched junction nucleotides: 13. In germline, CDR1 is SGDLS, CDR2 YYNGEE.

The V and J genes are TRBV10-3 and TRBJ1-2, with 8 bases aligning to TRBD1. V lost 3 bases, J lost 8 bases, and 11 bases stayed unmatched. Germline V gene data show CDR1 as ENHRY and CDR2 as SYGVKD. The CDR3 is made up of 15 amino acids. CDR3 sequence: CAISDPRGRFVGYTF. The CDR3 DNA sequence: TGTGCCATCAGTGACCCCAGGGGGCGTTTCGTAGGCTACACCTTC.

The V call is TRBV5-1, the J call TRBJ2-5; D is perhaps TRBD1 (7 bases). Germline assignment: CDR1 SGHRS and CDR2 YFSETQ. CDR3 length equals 14 residues. Trimming took off 4 bases at V and 2 bases at J, with 12 bases between the two ends. CDR3 residues: CASSGGGQQETQYF. As DNA, the CDR3 is TGCGCCAGCAGCGGAGGGGGCCAACAAGAGACCCAGTACTTC.

The gene calls are TRBV4-2 and TRBJ1-3; 7 bases line up with TRBD1. Germline CDR1 is LGHNA and CDR2 is YNFKEQ. Losses at the gene ends were 4 bases for V and 1 base for J; bases not matched to a gene: 10. The CDR3 spans 17 residues. CDR3 sequence reads: CASSRGLLQGSGNTIYF. The CDR3 region has the DNA TGTGCCAGCAGCCGGGGACTGTTACAGGGGTCTGGAAACACCATATATTTT.

The chain couples TRBV6-1 to TRBJ1-5; tentatively, D is TRBD1 (5 bases). V lost 0 bases to trimming and J lost 4 bases, with 10 bases between them. Germline assignment: CDR1 MNHNS and CDR2 SASEGT. The CDR3 runs 15 residues. The CDR3, as DNA: TGTGCCAGCAGTGAAGCTCAGGGCGGAAATCAGCCCCAGCATTTT. Its translation is CASSEAQGGNQPQHF.

This chain joins TRBV28 and TRBJ1-1; no clear D gene. CDR3 length: 13 amino acids. The V end was cut by 2 bases, the J end by 3 bases, with 7 bases between. Per the germline V gene, CDR1 is MDHEN and CDR2 is SYDVKM. CDR3 sequence: CASSLSGHTEAFF. As DNA, the CDR3 is TGTGCCAGCAGTTTAAGCGGACACACTGAAGCTTTCTTT.